What follows are 29 T cell receptor beta chains derived from one specimen sequenced in a study of T cells in Graves' hyperthyroidism and ophthalmopathy. Researchers amplified the TCR beta CDR3 regions from RNA transcripts. RT-PCR in the first round (using the HTBI primer set) targeted the TCR CDR3. TCRdb used MiXCR to reprocess the multiplex PCR reads, holding one entry per CDR3 protein. The sample lists approximately 360,000 distinct CDR3 sequences; 15% to 19% were seen once. The sequenced sample was blood. The receptors were gathered from a woman aged 18-29 years with Graves' hyperthyroidism that later progressed to Graves' ophthalmopathy.

This clonotype was observed many times. The chain couples TRBV10-3 to TRBJ1-5, with D maybe TRBD1 (6 bases). Germline CDR1 reads ENHRY; CDR2 reads SYGVKD. This CDR3 has 14 amino acids. Deletions cut 4 bases from V and 7 bases from J, with 14 bases between. CDR3 DNA: TGTGCCATCAGTGGGGGGGATGGGGGCCAGCCCCAGCATTTT. It specifies CAISGGDGGQPQHF.

The V and J genes are TRBV7-2 and TRBJ2-7; no clear D gene. From germline, CDR1 is SGHTA and CDR2 FQGNSA. Trimming left V 2 bases short and J 6 bases short, with 8 bases between. The CDR3 runs 12 residues. This chain's CDR3 is CASSLTRAEQYF. CDR3 in DNA: TGTGCCAGCAGCTTAACTCGGGCCGAGCAGTACTTC.

This clonotype was seen a few times. The chain uses TRBV5-1 and TRBJ2-1, with D maybe TRBD1 (6 bases). Germline V gives CDR1 SGHRS, CDR2 YFSETQ. The V and J ends lost 4 bases and 6 bases respectively, with 11 bases between them. This CDR3 has 13 residues. DNA of the CDR3: TGCGCCAGCAGCCCCTCAGGGGCCAATGAGCAGTTCTTC. It yields the protein CASSPSGANEQFF.

The chain combines TRBV6-9 with TRBJ2-7; 11 positions match TRBD1. This CDR3 contains 16 residues. Germline V gene data show CDR1 as MNHGY and CDR2 as SVAAGI. V trimming: 3 bases; J trimming: 4 bases; junction bases outside the gene matches: 8. The CDR3 reads CASSYPIRDRGYEQYF. The CDR3 DNA is TGTGCCAGCAGTTACCCCATCCGGGACAGGGGGTACGAGCAGTACTTC.

This chain uses TRBV7-2 with TRBJ2-5; D is perhaps TRBD2 (6 bases). Trimming pared 5 bases from V and 3 bases from J, leaving 13 bases between. The CDR3 spans 14 residues. CDR1 is SGHTA and CDR2 is FQGNSA in the germline V gene. CDR3 protein: CASSNSGLKETQYF. In DNA, the CDR3 is TGTGCCAGCAGCAATAGCGGCCTGAAAGAGACCCAGTACTTC.

This clonotype showed up many times. This rearrangement joins TRBV28 to TRBJ1-2; the D gene is possibly TRBD1 (6 bases). Germline lookup yields CDR1 MDHEN and CDR2 SYDVKM. Trimming removed 3 bases at V and 2 bases at J, with 10 bases between. The CDR3 is 14 amino acids. The CDR3 is CASSFTGANYGYTF. For the CDR3, the DNA is TGTGCCAGCAGTTTTACGGGGGCCAACTATGGCTACACCTTC.

This clonotype occurred a few times. J is TRBJ2-7 and V is TRBV20-1; D gene uncertain. Trimming pared 3 bases from V and 4 bases from J, leaving 10 bases between. Germline CDR1 DFQATT, CDR2 SNEGSKA (reference sequence). There are 12 residues in the CDR3. The CDR3 DNA follows: TGCAGTGCTAGGCGGCAGGTATACGAGCAGTACTTC. Translating gives CSARRQVYEQYF.

There are many counts of this clonotype. The chain is built from TRBV18 and TRBJ1-2; weak D call: TRBD1 (5 bases). The germline gives CDR1 KGHSH, CDR2 LQKENI. The CDR3 runs to 13 residues. The germline V and J ends were trimmed by 2 bases and 4 bases, with 8 bases remaining between them. As DNA, the CDR3 is TGTGCCAGCTCACCAGGAGGGGCCTATGGCTACACCTTC. Translating gives CASSPGGAYGYTF.

This clonotype was counted only a few times. The gene calls are TRBV20-1 and TRBJ2-3, with 10 bases aligning to TRBD2. The CDR3 is made up of 16 amino acids. Germline assignment: CDR1 DFQATT and CDR2 SNEGSKA (reference sequence). V shed 0 bases and J 0 bases; nucleotides not matched to a gene: 3. CDR3 amino acids: CSARDLLAGSTDTQYF. The DNA for the CDR3 is TGCAGTGCTAGAGACCTACTAGCGGGAAGCACAGATACGCAGTATTTT.

This clonotype has just a few counts. The chain couples TRBV27 to TRBJ2-2; no clear D. There are 14 residues in the CDR3. CDR1 is MNHEY, CDR2 SMNVEV, per germline (reference sequence). Deletions cut 5 bases from V and 0 bases from J, with 7 bases between. The DNA for the CDR3 is TGTGCCAGCAGTCACCCACCGAACACCGGGGAGCTGTTTTTT. This encodes CASSHPPNTGELFF.

This clonotype was seen a few times. The chain has TRBV12-5 and TRBJ2-7; D gene unclear. Per the germline V gene, CDR1 is LGHNT and CDR2 is FRNRAP. The CDR3 covers 17 residues. Trimming pared 2 bases from V and 0 bases from J, leaving 17 bases between. CDR3 sequence: CASGLPQPGLSSYEQYF. The CDR3 DNA follows: TGTGCTAGTGGTTTGCCCCAACCGGGCCTTAGCTCCTACGAGCAGTACTTC.

The table lists this clonotype with a few counts. This chain connects TRBV7-9 to TRBJ1-1; D remains ambiguous. This CDR3 is 14 amino acids long. V gave up 1 base and J gave up 1 base, with 7 bases separating them. The germline V gene has CDR1 SEHNR and CDR2 FQNEAQ (reference sequence). The CDR3, as DNA: TGTGCCAGCAGCTTAGTTAGTTCGAACACTGAAGCTTTCTTT. Translating gives CASSLVSSNTEAFF.

This clonotype was observed many times. This chain uses TRBV7-8 with TRBJ1-1; D ambiguous. The CDR3 contains 12 residues. The germline V and J ends were trimmed by 6 bases and 7 bases, with 12 bases remaining between them. Germline V lookup: CDR1 SGHVS, CDR2 FQNEAQ. The CDR3 DNA is TGTGCCAGCAGTTATACGGTTGATGAAGCTTTCTTT. It encodes CASSYTVDEAFF.

V is TRBV7-2 and J is TRBJ1-1; unclear D gene. Germline V gene sequence: CDR1 SGHTA, CDR2 FQGNSA. V dropped 3 bases and J dropped 0 bases, with 14 bases sitting between them. The CDR3 is made up of 16 amino acids. The CDR3 coding sequence is TGTGCCAGCAGCTTTATGAGGGAAAGCATGAACACTGAAGCTTTCTTT. This translates into CASSFMRESMNTEAFF. Complete variable domain (other parts from reference TRBV7-2 and TRBJ1-1): GAGVSQSPSNKVTEKGKDVELRCDPISGHTALYWYRQSLGQGLEFLIYFQGNSAPDKSGLPSDRFSAERTGGSVSTLTIQRTQQEDSAVYLCASSFMRESMNTEAFFGQGTRLTVV.

At least ten counts were recorded for this clonotype. The CDR3 nucleotides read TGTGCCAGCAGCCAAGATCCTCTCCCGGACGGGAATGAAAAACTGTTTTTT. Translated, it gives CASSQDPLPDGNEKLFF. The chain has TRBV3-1 and TRBJ1-4; D gene unclear. In germline, CDR1 is LGHDT, CDR2 YNNKEL (reference sequence). Trimming pared 0 bases from V and 5 bases from J, leaving 16 bases between. The CDR3 is 17 amino acids.

The genes are TRBV28 and TRBJ1-5; D not resolved. Per germline, CDR1 MDHEN and CDR2 SYDVKM. The CDR3 loop spans 16 amino acids. Trimming removed 2 bases at V and 0 bases at J, with 11 bases between. CDR3 residues: CASSLIRTNSNQPQHF. CDR3 sequence (DNA): TGTGCCAGCAGTTTAATACGGACCAATAGCAATCAGCCCCAGCATTTT.

The chain joins TRBV7-2 to TRBJ2-5; D is ambiguous. Germline V gene sequence: CDR1 SGHTA, CDR2 FQGNSA. This CDR3 is built from 15 residues. The germline V and J ends were trimmed by 1 base and 4 bases, with 13 bases remaining between them. The CDR3 loop is CASSLVLMGSETQYF. In nucleotides, the CDR3 is TGTGCCAGCAGCTTAGTGTTGATGGGGTCAGAGACCCAGTACTTC. Supplemented by reference TRBV7-2 and TRBJ2-5, the full variable domain reads GAGVSQSPSNKVTEKGKDVELRCDPISGHTALYWYRQSLGQGLEFLIYFQGNSAPDKSGLPSDRFSAERTGGSVSTLTIQRTQQEDSAVYLCASSLVLMGSETQYFGPGTRLLVL.

There are a few counts of this clonotype. The V gene is TRBV29-1, the J gene TRBJ2-1, with D perhaps given as TRBD1 or TRBD2 (5 bases each). Germline loops: CDR1 SQVTM, CDR2 ANQGSEA. The V gene lost 2 bases and the J gene lost 3 bases, with 11 bases spanning the gap. The CDR3 is 14 residues long. CDR3 sequence: CSVEPGRFYNEQFF. As DNA, the CDR3 is TGCAGCGTTGAACCGGGGCGCTTCTACAATGAGCAGTTCTTC.

This clonotype has more than one count but fewer than ten. The gene calls are TRBV9 and TRBJ2-2; no firm D call. CDR1 is SGDLS, CDR2 YYNGEE, per germline. This CDR3 has 15 amino acids. Trimming removed 0 bases from V and 3 bases from J, with 9 bases in between. The CDR3 spells CASSVGQADTGELFF. In DNA form, the CDR3 reads TGTGCCAGCAGCGTAGGTCAGGCAGACACCGGGGAGCTGTTTTTT.

The chain uses TRBV3-1 and TRBJ2-4; 7 nucleotides match TRBD1. The length of the CDR3 is 15 residues. With 1 base clipped from V and 9 bases from J, the junction kept 9 bases outside the gene matches. The germline gives CDR1 LGHDT, CDR2 YNNKEL (reference sequence). The DNA for the CDR3 is TGTGCCAGCAGCCAAGGACAGGGTTCTATAGGCATTCAGTACTTC. Its translation: CASSQGQGSIGIQYF.

This clonotype was recorded at least ten times. The rearrangement links TRBV12-3 or TRBV12-4 to TRBJ1-1; D is ambiguous. V lost 4 bases, J lost 0 bases, and 9 bases lay in between. CDR3 length: 14 residues. For the CDR3, the DNA is TGTGCCAGCAGTTCCGCAGGAGTGAACACTGAAGCTTTCTTT. It yields the protein CASSSAGVNTEAFF.

This clonotype has a count of ten or more. The chain has TRBV5-1 and TRBJ2-7, with a weak D call TRBD2 (6 bases). CDR1 SGHRS and CDR2 YFSETQ come from the germline V gene. This CDR3 has 16 residues. V lost 0 bases and J lost 4, with 17 bases in between. The DNA for the CDR3 is TGCGCCAGCAGCTTGGAGCGGAGGGGAATGGCGTACGAGCAGTACTTC. It codes for CASSLERRGMAYEQYF.

The chain employs TRBV4-1 and TRBJ2-5, with D perhaps given as TRBD1 or TRBD2 (5 bases each). This CDR3 is 14 amino acids long. V was pared by 2 bases and J by 0 bases, with 7 bases between. The V gene's germline CDR1 is MGHRA and CDR2 YSYEKL. The CDR3, as DNA: TGCGCCAGCAGCCAACCGGGACACCAAGAGACCCAGTACTTC. It translates to CASSQPGHQETQYF.

The chain employs TRBV14 and TRBJ2-2, with TRBD1 identical over 7 bases. V was clipped by 4 bases and J by 5 bases; unmatched bases: 7. This CDR3 has 15 amino acids. Germline V lookup: CDR1 SGHDN, CDR2 FVKESK. The CDR3 reads CASSLRQGSTGELFF. For the CDR3, the DNA is TGTGCCAGCAGCCTCCGACAGGGCTCTACCGGGGAGCTGTTTTTT.

This clonotype was observed at least ten times. V usage is TRBV28 and J usage is TRBJ2-3; D is unclear. Germline CDR1 MDHEN, CDR2 SYDVKM. V was trimmed by 2 bases and J by 2 bases, leaving 11 bases between them. The CDR3 has 15 residues. CDR3 sequence reads: CASSLRSFATDTQYF. As DNA, the CDR3 is TGTGCCAGCAGTTTAAGGTCCTTTGCCACAGATACGCAGTATTTT. Complete variable domain (other parts from reference TRBV28 and TRBJ2-3): DVKVTQSSRYLVKRTGEKVFLECVQDMDHENMFWYRQDPGLGLRLIYFSYDVKMKEKGDIPEGYSVSREKKERFSLILESASTNQTSMYLCASSLRSFATDTQYFGPGTRLTVL.

The J gene is TRBJ1-4, the V gene TRBV6-1, with D perhaps matching TRBD1 (5 bases). The CDR3 covers 14 residues. Germline V gene lookup returns CDR1 MNHNS and CDR2 SASEGT. V was shortened by 7 bases and J by 11 bases, with 20 bases between the two germline ends. CDR3 protein: CASTPRGSPWKLFF. CDR3 coding DNA: TGTGCCAGCACTCCGCGGGGGAGCCCCTGGAAACTGTTTTTT.

This clonotype has a count of ten or more. The chain carries TRBV7-9 and TRBJ2-3, with 10 bases aligning to TRBD2. Losses at the gene ends were 0 bases for V and 4 bases for J; bases not matched to a gene: 10. CDR3 length: 18 amino acids. The germline V gene has CDR1 SEHNR and CDR2 FQNEAQ (reference sequence). Written as DNA, the CDR3 is TGTGCCAGCAGCTTAGCGCGGGCTAGCGGGAGAAATGCAGATACGCAGTATTTT. Amino acid sequence: CASSLARASGRNADTQYF.

A note on this clonotype: This could be a read error, since a much larger clone is one nucleotide away. V and J are TRBV28 and TRBJ1-6; 9 nucleotides line up with TRBD1. This CDR3 comprises 17 residues. CDR1 and CDR2 (germline): MDHEN, SYDVKM. The DNA of the CDR3 is TGTGTCAGCAGCCCGCCTCCCGGGACAGGGATTTATTCACCCCTCCACTTT. Its protein is CVSSPPPGTGIYSPLHF.

This clonotype appeared many times. This chain uses TRBV20-1 with TRBJ2-3; D not resolved. The germline gives CDR1 DFQATT, CDR2 SNEGSKA (reference sequence). The CDR3 runs 15 residues. The V gene lost 1 base and the J gene lost 0 bases, with 11 bases spanning the gap. The CDR3 sequence is CSARGPRSSTDTQYF. CDR3 DNA sequence: TGCAGTGCTAGAGGCCCCCGATCGAGCACAGATACGCAGTATTTT.